This entry lists 16 T cell receptor beta chains sequenced from one sample in a study of PD-1 blockade in classical Hodgkin lymphoma. Sequencing used immunoSEQ multiplex PCR; TCRdb keeps in-frame clones, though not all of them. Among over 20,000 clones listed, roughly four fifths were seen once. Brentuximab vedotin exposure varied among the patients, all of whom had relapsed after autologous stem cell transplantation. The starting material was peripheral blood mononuclear cells (PBMCs), obtained before the second cycle of nivolumab. The receptors here all came from a human donor with classical Hodgkin lymphoma.

The gene calls are TRBV27 and TRBJ2-2; D is perhaps TRBD2 (6 bases). This CDR3 comprises 17 residues. Looked up from germline, CDR1 is MNHEY and CDR2 is SMNVEV (reference sequence). V shed 5 bases and J shed 5 bases, with 21 bases lying between them. The CDR3 DNA reads as TGTGCCAGCAGTCGTAGCGGAGTCCCCTCAAGAACCGGGGAGCTGTTTTTT. Protein product: CASSRSGVPSRTGELFF.

The chain has TRBV19 and TRBJ1-5; 8 bases line up with TRBD1. V lost 1 base, J lost 0 bases, and 20 bases stayed unmatched. The germline V gene encodes CDR1 LNHDA and CDR2 SQIVND (reference sequence). This CDR3 comprises 22 residues. CDR3 in amino acids: CASSIVAGGIFASADSNQPQHF. DNA for the CDR3: TGTGCCAGTAGTATAGTGGCAGGGGGCATCTTCGCTTCCGCTGATAGCAATCAGCCCCAGCATTTT. The entire variable domain, with the rest obtained from reference TRBV19 and TRBJ1-5, is as follows: DGGITQSPKYLFRKEGQNVTLSCEQNLNHDAMYWYRQDPGQGLRLIYYSQIVNDFQKGDIAEGYSVSREKKESFPLTVTSAQKNPTAFYLCASSIVAGGIFASADSNQPQHFGDGTRLSIL.

This chain connects TRBV5-1 to TRBJ2-6; 7 bases are a match to TRBD1. The CDR3 length is 16 residues. Germline CDR1 SGHRS, CDR2 YFSETQ. V shed 2 bases, J shed 2 bases, and the junction held 4 bases outside the gene matches. The CDR3 sequence is CASSFGTGAGANVLTF. The CDR3 nucleotides read TGCGCCAGCAGCTTTGGTACAGGGGCTGGGGCCAACGTCCTGACTTTC.

This clone was observed once. J is TRBJ2-3 and V is TRBV7-9, with 12 bases matching TRBD2. The length of the CDR3 is 19 residues. J lost 6 bases, V lost 6 bases, and 19 bases had no gene match. The germline CDR1 and CDR2 sequences are SEHNR and FQNEAQ (reference sequence). The CDR3 DNA follows: TGTGCCAGCAGACCGACTAGCGGGAGCCCGCAGCCCAGGGGGGATACGCAGTATTTT. Amino acid sequence: CASRPTSGSPQPRGDTQYF.

This chain links TRBV19 with TRBJ1-5; no reliable D call. Germline V gene data show CDR1 as LNHDA and CDR2 as SQIVND (reference sequence). This CDR3 is 12 amino acids long. Trimming shortened V by 7 bases and J by 2 bases, and 6 bases separated the two germline ends. The DNA of the CDR3 is TGTGCCAGTAAAACAGGCAATCAGCCCCAGCATTTT. This gives the protein CASKTGNQPQHF.

The V and J genes are TRBV27 and TRBJ2-7, with D unclear. Germline CDR1 is MNHEY and CDR2 is SMNVEV (reference sequence). The CDR3 has 13 amino acids. V was trimmed by 7 bases and J by 0 bases, leaving 10 bases between them. The CDR3 sequence: CASKLHGSYEQYF. CDR3 DNA: TGTGCCAGCAAGCTCCACGGCTCCTACGAGCAGTACTTC.

This clone has only a few counts. DNA for the CDR3: TGTGCCAGCAGCGCCCGGACTAGCGGGATGGAAGAGACCCAGTACTTC. Protein product: CASSARTSGMEETQYF. The V call is TRBV11-3, the J call TRBJ2-5; 12 bases map to TRBD2. CDR1 SGHNT and CDR2 YENEEA come from the germline V gene. This CDR3 is built from 16 residues. The V segment lost 5 bases and the J segment 3 bases; nucleotides outside the gene matches: 7.

The chain has TRBV19 and TRBJ2-2; D might be TRBD1 (6 bases). V was cut by 10 bases and J by 4 bases, with 16 bases left in between. Germline V gene data show CDR1 as LNHDA and CDR2 as SQIVND (reference sequence). The CDR3 covers 14 residues. This CDR3 is CATQLQGTTGELFF. In DNA, the CDR3 is TGTGCCACCCAATTACAGGGTACCACCGGGGAGCTGTTTTTT. Using reference TRBV19 and TRBJ2-2 for the parts outside the CDR3, the full variable domain is DGGITQSPKYLFRKEGQNVTLSCEQNLNHDAMYWYRQDPGQGLRLIYYSQIVNDFQKGDIAEGYSVSREKKESFPLTVTSAQKNPTAFYLCATQLQGTTGELFFGEGSRLTVL.

V and J are TRBV6-4 and TRBJ2-2; no clear D. CDR3 size: 12 residues. Trimming took 3 bases from V and 5 from J, leaving 4 bases between them. Germline-derived CDR1 and CDR2 are MRHNA and SNTAGT. The CDR3, as DNA: TGTGCCAGCAGTGAAGGAACCGGGGAGCTGTTTTTT. It translates to CASSEGTGELFF.

J is TRBJ1-6 and V is TRBV19, with D hard to call. The CDR3 extends over 16 amino acids. Trimming stripped 3 bases from V and 1 base from J, with 10 bases between. From germline, CDR1 is LNHDA and CDR2 SQIVND (reference sequence). CDR3: CASSIKERSYNSPLHF. The CDR3 region has the DNA TGTGCCAGTAGTATCAAGGAGAGATCCTATAATTCACCCCTCCACTTT.

This clone was seen a handful of times. This rearrangement joins TRBV29-1 to TRBJ2-7, with D possibly TRBD2 on 5 matching bases. V dropped 6 bases and J dropped 6 bases, with 15 bases sitting between them. CDR1 and CDR2 from the germline V gene are SQVTM and ANQGSEA. This CDR3 has 12 residues. Here the CDR3 reads CSVGPTEGEQYF. CDR3 DNA: TGCAGCGTAGGCCCTACTGAGGGCGAGCAGTACTTC.

This rearrangement joins TRBV5-1 to TRBJ2-7, with TRBD2 identical over 7 bases. Germline assignment: CDR1 SGHRS and CDR2 YFSETQ. The V gene end was trimmed by 0 bases and the J gene end by 6 bases; junction bases not matched to a gene: 9. There are 15 residues in the CDR3. The CDR3 reads CASSLGGTTYTEQYF. CDR3 coding DNA: TGCGCCAGCAGCTTGGGGGGGACTACCTACACCGAGCAGTACTTC.

The table lists this clone with a few counts. The V call is TRBV7-9, the J call TRBJ2-1; D unresolved. Germline loops: CDR1 SEHNR, CDR2 FQNEAQ (reference sequence). Trimming removed 0 bases at V and 8 bases at J, with 2 bases between. CDR3 size: 11 residues. CDR3 amino acids: CASSLADEQFF. The DNA for the CDR3 is TGTGCCAGCAGCTTAGCCGATGAGCAGTTCTTC.

This chain connects TRBV5-1 to TRBJ1-2; D is unclear. This CDR3 is 15 amino acids long. Germline V gene data show CDR1 as SGHRS and CDR2 as YFSETQ. V lost 5 bases to trimming and J lost 3 bases, with 17 bases between them. CDR3: CASRVAAATYYGYTF. CDR3 DNA sequence: TGCGCCAGCAGGGTAGCAGCAGCTACCTACTATGGCTACACCTTC.

This chain links TRBV30 with TRBJ2-7, with D perhaps assigned TRBD1 or TRBD2 (6 bases each). Germline V gene sequence: CDR1 GTSNPN, CDR2 SVGIG (reference sequence). The CDR3 totals 15 residues. The germline V and J ends were trimmed by 4 bases and 2 bases, with 18 bases remaining between them. The CDR3 here is CAWTLGGQLTYEQYF. Here the CDR3 DNA reads TGTGCCTGGACTCTAGGGGGGCAGTTGACCTACGAGCAGTACTTC.

This clone was counted a few times. V usage is TRBV5-4 and J usage is TRBJ1-2; TRBD1 aligns across 8 bases. Trimming at V came to 2 bases and at J to 3 bases, leaving 3 bases not matched to a gene. The CDR3 runs 14 residues. Germline lookup yields CDR1 SGHNT and CDR2 YYREEE (reference sequence). In nucleotides, the CDR3 is TGTGCCAGCAGCTTAGGGACAGGAGACTATGGCTACACCTTC. It encodes CASSLGTGDYGYTF.